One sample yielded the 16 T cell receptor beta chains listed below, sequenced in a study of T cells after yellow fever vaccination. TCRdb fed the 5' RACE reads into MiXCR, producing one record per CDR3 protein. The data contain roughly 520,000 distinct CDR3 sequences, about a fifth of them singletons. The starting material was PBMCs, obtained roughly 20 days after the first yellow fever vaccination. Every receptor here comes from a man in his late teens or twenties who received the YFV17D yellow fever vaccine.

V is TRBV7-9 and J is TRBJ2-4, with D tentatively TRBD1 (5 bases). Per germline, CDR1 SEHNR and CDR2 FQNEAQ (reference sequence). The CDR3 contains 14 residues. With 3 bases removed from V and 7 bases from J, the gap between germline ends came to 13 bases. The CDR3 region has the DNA TGTGCCAGCAGCTTTTGGGGCAGGAACAACATTCAGTACTTC. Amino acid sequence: CASSFWGRNNIQYF.

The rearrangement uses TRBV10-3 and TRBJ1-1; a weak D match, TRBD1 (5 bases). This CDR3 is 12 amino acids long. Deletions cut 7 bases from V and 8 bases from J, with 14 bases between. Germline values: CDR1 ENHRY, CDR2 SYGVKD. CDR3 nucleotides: TGTGCCATCATGTCCGGGGCGGACGAAGCTTTCTTT. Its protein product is CAIMSGADEAFF.

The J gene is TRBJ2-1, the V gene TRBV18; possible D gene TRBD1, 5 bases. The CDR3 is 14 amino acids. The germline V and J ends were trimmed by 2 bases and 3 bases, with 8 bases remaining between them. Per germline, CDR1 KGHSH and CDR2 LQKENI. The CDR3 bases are TGTGCCAGCTCACCAGTTCAGGGCTACAATGAGCAGTTCTTC. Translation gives CASSPVQGYNEQFF. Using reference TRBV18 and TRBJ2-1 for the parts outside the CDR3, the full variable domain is NAGVMQNPRHLVRRRGQEARLRCSPMKGHSHVYWYRQLPEEGLKFMVYLQKENIIDESGMPKERFSAEFPKEGPSILRIQQVVRGDSAAYFCASSPVQGYNEQFFGPGTRLTVL.

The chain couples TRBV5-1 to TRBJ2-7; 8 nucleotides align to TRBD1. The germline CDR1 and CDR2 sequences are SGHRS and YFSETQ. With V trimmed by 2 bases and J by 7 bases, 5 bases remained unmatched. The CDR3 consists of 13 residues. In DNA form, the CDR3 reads TGCGCCAGCAGCTTAACGACAGGGGTAGAGCAGTACGTC. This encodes CASSLTTGVEQYV.

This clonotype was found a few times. The CDR3 loop reads CASSFRGGSGSYEQYF. The CDR3 nucleotides read TGTGCCAGCAGCTTCAGAGGTGGTAGCGGATCCTACGAGCAGTACTTC. The chain combines TRBV7-2 with TRBJ2-7; a weak D match, TRBD2 (6 bases). Trimming cost V 3 bases and J 1 base, with 16 bases left between them. There are 16 residues in the CDR3. The germline gives CDR1 SGHTA, CDR2 FQGNSA.

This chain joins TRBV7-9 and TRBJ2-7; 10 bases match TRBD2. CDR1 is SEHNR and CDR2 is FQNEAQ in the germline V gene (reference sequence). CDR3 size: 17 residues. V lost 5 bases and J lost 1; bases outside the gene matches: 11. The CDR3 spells CASSPSAGLAASYEQYF. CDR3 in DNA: TGTGCCAGCAGCCCATCGGCAGGACTAGCGGCATCCTACGAGCAGTACTTC.

The CDR3, as DNA: TGCAGTGCAACGACAGGGGACAATCAGCCCCAGCATTTT. Translated: CSATTGDNQPQHF. The J gene is TRBJ1-5, the V gene TRBV20-1, with 8 nucleotides matching TRBD1. Per the germline V gene, CDR1 is DFQATT and CDR2 is SNEGSKA (reference sequence). The CDR3 loop spans 13 amino acids. Germline trimming cut 6 bases from V and 3 bases from J; bases unmatched to any gene: 4.

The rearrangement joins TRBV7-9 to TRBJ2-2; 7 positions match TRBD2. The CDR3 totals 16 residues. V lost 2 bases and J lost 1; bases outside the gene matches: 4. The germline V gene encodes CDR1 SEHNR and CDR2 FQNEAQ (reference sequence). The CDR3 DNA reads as TGTGCCAGCAGCTTACCCCAGCGGGGGAACACCGGGGAGCTGTTTTTT. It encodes CASSLPQRGNTGELFF.

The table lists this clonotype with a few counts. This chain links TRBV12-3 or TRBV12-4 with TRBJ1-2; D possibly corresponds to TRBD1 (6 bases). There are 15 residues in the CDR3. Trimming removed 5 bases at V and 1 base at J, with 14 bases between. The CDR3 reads CASSRGRGNNYGYTF. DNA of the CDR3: TGTGCCAGCAGTCGAGGGAGGGGGAATAACTATGGCTACACCTTC.

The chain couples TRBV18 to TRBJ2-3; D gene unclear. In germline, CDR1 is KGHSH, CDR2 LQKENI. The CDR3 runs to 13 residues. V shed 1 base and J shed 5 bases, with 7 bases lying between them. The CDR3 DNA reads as TGTGCCAGCTCACCACTAACAGAAGATACGCAGTATTTT. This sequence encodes CASSPLTEDTQYF.

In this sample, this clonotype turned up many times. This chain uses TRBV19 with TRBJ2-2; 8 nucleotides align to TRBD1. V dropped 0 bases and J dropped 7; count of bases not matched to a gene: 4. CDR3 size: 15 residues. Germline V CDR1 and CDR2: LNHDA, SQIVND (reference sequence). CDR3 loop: CASSIEDRVNGELFF. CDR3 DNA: TGTGCCAGTAGTATAGAGGACAGGGTAAACGGGGAGCTGTTTTTT. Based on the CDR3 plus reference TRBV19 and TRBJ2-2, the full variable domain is DGGITQSPKYLFRKEGQNVTLSCEQNLNHDAMYWYRQDPGQGLRLIYYSQIVNDFQKGDIAEGYSVSREKKESFPLTVTSAQKNPTAFYLCASSIEDRVNGELFFGEGSRLTVL.

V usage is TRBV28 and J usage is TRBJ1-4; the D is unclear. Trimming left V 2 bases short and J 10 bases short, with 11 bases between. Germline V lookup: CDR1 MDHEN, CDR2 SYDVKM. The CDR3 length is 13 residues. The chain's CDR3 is CASSLAIDGKLFF. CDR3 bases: TGTGCCAGCAGTTTAGCGATAGACGGAAAACTGTTTTTT.

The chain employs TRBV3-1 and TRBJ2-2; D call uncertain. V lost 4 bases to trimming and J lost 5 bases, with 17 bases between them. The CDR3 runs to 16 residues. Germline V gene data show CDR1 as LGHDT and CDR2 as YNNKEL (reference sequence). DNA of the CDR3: TGTGCCAGCAGCCCCCCCCGGGCACCTTTAACCGGGGAGCTGTTTTTT. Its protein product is CASSPPRAPLTGELFF.

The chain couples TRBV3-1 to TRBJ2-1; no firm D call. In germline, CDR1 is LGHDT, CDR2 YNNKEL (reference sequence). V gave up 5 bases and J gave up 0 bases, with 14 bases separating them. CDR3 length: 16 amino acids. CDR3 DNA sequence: TGTGCCAGCAGCTCTGACCGCCACTCCTCCTACAATGAGCAGTTCTTC. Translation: CASSSDRHSSYNEQFF.

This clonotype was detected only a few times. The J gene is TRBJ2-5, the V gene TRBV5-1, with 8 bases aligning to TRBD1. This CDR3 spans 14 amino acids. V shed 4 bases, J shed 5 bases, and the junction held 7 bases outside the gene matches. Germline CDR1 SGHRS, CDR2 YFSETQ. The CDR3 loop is CASSVGQGLETQYF. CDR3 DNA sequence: TGCGCCAGCAGCGTCGGACAGGGACTGGAGACCCAGTACTTC.

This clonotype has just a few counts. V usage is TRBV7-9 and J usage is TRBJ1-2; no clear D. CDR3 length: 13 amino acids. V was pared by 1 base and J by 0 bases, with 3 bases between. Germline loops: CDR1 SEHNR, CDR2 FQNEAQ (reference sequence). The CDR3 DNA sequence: TGTGCCAGCAGCTTAGTCTCTAACTATGGCTACACCTTC. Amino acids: CASSLVSNYGYTF.